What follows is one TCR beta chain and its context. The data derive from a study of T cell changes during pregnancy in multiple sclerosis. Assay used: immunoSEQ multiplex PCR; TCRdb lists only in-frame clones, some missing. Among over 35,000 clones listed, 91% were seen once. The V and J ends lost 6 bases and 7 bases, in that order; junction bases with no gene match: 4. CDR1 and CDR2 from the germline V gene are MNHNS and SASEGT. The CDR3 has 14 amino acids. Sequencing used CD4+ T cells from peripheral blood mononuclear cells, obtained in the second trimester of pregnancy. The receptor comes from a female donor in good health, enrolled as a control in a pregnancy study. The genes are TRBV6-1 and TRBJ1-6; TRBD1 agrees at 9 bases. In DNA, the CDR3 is TGTGCCAGCAGAAGACAGGGGGGGAATTCACCCCTCCACTTT. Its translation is CASRRQGGNSPLHF.